The 25 T cell receptor beta chains presented below share a single source sample, sequenced in a study of T cell repertoires in cytomegalovirus infection. Each CDR3 protein gets one entry after TCRdb re-called the reads with MiXCR. Of around 430,000 distinct CDR3 sequences listed, roughly 42% are singletons. Their cognate antigens are unknown. Sequenced here: cultured PBMCs, sampled from culture after CMV antigen stimulation. These receptors were collected from a human donor in good health (CMV status not recorded). Some clones in this sample may be carry-over from other donors' samples.

This rearrangement joins TRBV7-8 to TRBJ2-2; 7 nucleotides line up with TRBD2. Unmatched junction bases numbered 2, after V lost 0 bases and J lost 7 bases. CDR3 length equals 14 residues. Germline CDR1 SGHVS, CDR2 FQNEAQ. The CDR3 spells CASSLAGEGGELFF. CDR3 in DNA: TGTGCCAGCAGCTTAGCGGGGGAGGGCGGGGAGCTGTTTTTT.

This clonotype showed up just a few times. The chain links TRBV28 to TRBJ2-7; no clear D. This CDR3 is 11 amino acids long. Between the trimmed V and J ends, which lost 4 bases and 6 bases, there was a span of 7 bases. Per germline, CDR1 MDHEN and CDR2 SYDVKM. CDR3 coding DNA: TGTGCCAGCAGTTCCTCGCTCGAGCAGTACTTC. It translates to CASSSSLEQYF.

The chain combines TRBV10-1 with TRBJ2-7; 7 nucleotides align to TRBD1. Unmatched junction bases numbered 12, after V lost 11 bases and J lost 2 bases. Germline V gene data show CDR1 as WNHNN and CDR2 as SYGVQD (reference sequence). The length of the CDR3 is 14 residues. The CDR3 bases are TGCGCCGTCCCTTGGACAGGCGCCGCCTACGAGCAGTACTTC. It yields the protein CAVPWTGAAYEQYF.

This clonotype was detected only once. The chain employs TRBV15 and TRBJ2-1, with D maybe TRBD2 (7 bases). The V and J ends lost 1 base and 8 bases respectively, with 18 bases between them. Per germline, CDR1 LNHNV and CDR2 YYDKDF (reference sequence). The length of the CDR3 is 16 residues. The CDR3 nucleotides are TGTGCCACCAGCAGAGCTGGCGGGGGCCCCTTGGATGAGCAGTTCTTC. This translates into CATSRAGGGPLDEQFF. The whole variable domain, remainder taken from reference TRBV15 and TRBJ2-1, is DAMVIQNPRYQVTQFGKPVTLSCSQTLNHNVMYWYQQKSSQAPKLLFHYYDKDFNNEADTPDNFQSRRPNTSFCFLDIRSPGLGDTAMYLCATSRAGGGPLDEQFFGPGTRLTVL.

The chain recombines TRBV7-6 with TRBJ1-6; 7 bases line up with TRBD1. The CDR3 spans 14 residues. Germline values: CDR1 SGHVS, CDR2 FNYEAQ. J gave up 7 bases and V 5 bases, and 5 bases lay outside the gene matches. CDR3 in amino acids: CASSHGQENSPLHF. CDR3 in DNA: TGTGCCAGCAGCCACGGACAGGAGAATTCACCCCTCCACTTT.

The chain is built from TRBV7-2 and TRBJ2-7; 10 bases are shared with TRBD2. V was clipped by 0 bases and J by 3 bases; unmatched bases: 8. CDR1 is SGHTA, CDR2 FQGNSA, per germline. CDR3 length: 17 amino acids. The CDR3 DNA reads TGTGCCAGCAGCTTAGCGGAGTGGAGCGGGGGGGACTACGAGCAGTACTTC. It encodes CASSLAEWSGGDYEQYF. Based on the CDR3 plus reference TRBV7-2 and TRBJ2-7, the full variable domain is GAGVSQSPSNKVTEKGKDVELRCDPISGHTALYWYRQSLGQGLEFLIYFQGNSAPDKSGLPSDRFSAERTGGSVSTLTIQRTQQEDSAVYLCASSLAEWSGGDYEQYFGPGTRLTVT.

This chain joins TRBV5-4 and TRBJ2-7; D is unresolved. Trimming removed 3 bases at V and 3 bases at J, with 16 bases between. Germline V gene sequence: CDR1 SGHNT, CDR2 YYREEE (reference sequence). This CDR3 is 15 amino acids long. The CDR3 here is CASSSSVDGNYEQYF. The CDR3 DNA reads as TGTGCCAGCAGCTCCTCAGTCGATGGGAACTACGAGCAGTACTTC.

The DNA of the CDR3 is TGTGCCAGCAGTAAGGGACAGGGCTACACCTTC. It specifies CASSKGQGYTF. The V gene is TRBV12-3 or TRBV12-4, the J gene TRBJ1-2, with TRBD1 identical over 7 bases. The ends lost 5 bases at V and 8 bases at J; junction bases unmatched: 2. The CDR3 totals 11 residues.

This clonotype showed up just once. The rearrangement uses TRBV7-2 and TRBJ1-4; D is unresolved. This CDR3 has 14 residues. Trimming removed 5 bases from V and 7 bases from J, with 14 bases in between. Per the germline V gene, CDR1 is SGHTA and CDR2 is FQGNSA. The CDR3 reads CASSPRQVGEKLFF. CDR3 coding DNA: TGTGCCAGCAGCCCCCGCCAAGTGGGTGAAAAACTGTTTTTT.

In this sample, this clonotype turned up many times. The rearrangement links TRBV12-3 or TRBV12-4 to TRBJ1-1; D uncertain. The CDR3 loop spans 13 amino acids. V lost 6 bases and J 1 base, leaving 9 bases between the germline ends. The CDR3 protein is CASSFAGNTEAFF. The CDR3 DNA sequence: TGTGCCAGCAGCTTTGCGGGGAACACTGAAGCTTTCTTT.

This clonotype came up once. The chain employs TRBV6-5 and TRBJ1-6; 10 bases fit TRBD1. V shed 7 bases, J shed 6 bases, and the junction held 3 bases outside the gene matches. CDR1 is MNHEY and CDR2 is SVGAGI in the germline V gene. The CDR3 length is 14 residues. This CDR3 is CASTRDRGNSPLHF. For the CDR3, the DNA is TGTGCCAGCACCCGGGACAGGGGTAATTCACCCCTCCACTTT.

This clonotype appeared a few times. The chain is built from TRBV6-8 and TRBJ2-1, with 8 bases that match TRBD1. Germline assignment: CDR1 MNHGY and CDR2 SAAAGT. The V and J ends lost 4 bases and 2 bases, in that order; junction bases with no gene match: 4. There are 15 residues in the CDR3. The CDR3 nucleotides are TGTGCCAGCAGTTCCTCAGGGGGCACCTACAATGAGCAGTTCTTC. This translates into CASSSSGGTYNEQFF.

This clonotype has more than one count but fewer than ten. V is TRBV6-2 or TRBV6-3 and J is TRBJ2-1; unclear D gene. V was cut by 6 bases and J by 8 bases, with 17 bases left in between. Looked up from germline, CDR1 is MNHEY and CDR2 is SVGEGT. The CDR3 loop spans 14 amino acids. The CDR3 here is CASRIPRGNDEQFF. DNA of the CDR3: TGTGCCAGCAGAATACCACGAGGAAACGATGAGCAGTTCTTC.

The rearrangement links TRBV12-3 or TRBV12-4 to TRBJ1-1; tentative D call: TRBD1 (5 bases). The V end lost 4 bases, the J end lost 5 bases, and 20 bases lay between the germline ends. The CDR3 spans 16 residues. CDR3 sequence (DNA): TGTGCCAGCAGTTCCGTCCAGGGAGTGGTTTGGACTGAAGCTTTCTTT. Its protein product is CASSSVQGVVWTEAFF.

This clonotype was recorded only once. The CDR3 sequence: CASSYSMLAGGNPYEQYF. For the CDR3, the DNA is TGTGCCAGCAGTTACTCGATGCTAGCGGGAGGTAACCCCTACGAGCAGTACTTC. V gene TRBV6-6 combines with J gene TRBJ2-7, with TRBD2 identical over 11 bases. This CDR3 has 18 residues. The J segment lost 2 bases and the V segment lost 0 bases, leaving 9 bases of the junction unmatched. Germline assignment: CDR1 MNHNY and CDR2 SVGAGI (reference sequence).

This sequence joins TRBV15 and TRBJ2-5; weak D call: TRBD1 (6 bases). The CDR3 is 14 residues long. In germline, CDR1 is LNHNV, CDR2 YYDKDF (reference sequence). Trimming shortened V by 8 bases and J by 7 bases, and 20 bases separated the two germline ends. CDR3 in amino acids: CATRWGRGGRTQYF. The CDR3 DNA is TGTGCCACCCGATGGGGCAGGGGCGGAAGGACCCAGTACTTC.

V and J are TRBV7-9 and TRBJ2-3; 8 bases fit TRBD2. The CDR3 has 17 residues. J gave up 5 bases and V 4 bases, and 14 bases lay outside the gene matches. CDR1 and CDR2 from the germline V gene are SEHNR and FQNEAQ (reference sequence). CDR3 DNA sequence: TGTGCCAGCAGCTCAACCCTTTACGGGGGGGGGAGAGATACGCAGTATTTT. This gives the protein CASSSTLYGGGRDTQYF. Full variable domain (outside the CDR3, taken from reference TRBV7-9 and TRBJ2-3): DTGVSQNPRHKITKRGQNVTFRCDPISEHNRLYWYRQTLGQGPEFLTYFQNEAQLEKSRLLSDRFSAERPKGSFSTLEIQRTEQGDSAMYLCASSSTLYGGGRDTQYFGPGTRLTVL.

This chain links TRBV5-1 with TRBJ1-2; weak D call: TRBD1 (6 bases). CDR1 SGHRS and CDR2 YFSETQ come from the germline V gene. CDR3 length: 14 residues. Trimming shortened V by 0 bases and J by 11 bases, and 17 bases separated the two germline ends. CDR3 sequence (DNA): TGCGCCAGCAGCTTGGCTTCTACAGGGACACGATACACCTTC. This translates into CASSLASTGTRYTF.

This clonotype was picked up many times. This chain connects TRBV11-2 to TRBJ2-1, with TRBD1 matching over 7 bases. There are 15 residues in the CDR3. The V gene end was trimmed by 7 bases and the J gene end by 5 bases; junction bases not matched to a gene: 11. CDR1 is SGHAT, CDR2 FQNNGV, per germline. The CDR3 region has the DNA TGTGCCAGCACCTCCAGGGGACAGATTAACAATGAGCAGTTCTTC. Translating it yields CASTSRGQINNEQFF.

The rearrangement links TRBV7-8 to TRBJ2-7, with 7 bases identical to TRBD2. The germline V gene encodes CDR1 SGHVS and CDR2 FQNEAQ. The junction had 5 bases not matched to a gene; V was cut back by 2 bases and J by 10 bases. CDR3 length equals 12 residues. The chain's CDR3 is CASSLKGTIQYF. Written as DNA, the CDR3 is TGTGCCAGCAGCTTAAAGGGGACTATACAGTACTTC. Full variable domain (rest looked up from reference TRBV7-8 and TRBJ2-7): GAGVSQSPRYKVAKRGQDVALRCDPISGHVSLFWYQQALGQGPEFLTYFQNEAQLDKSGLPSDRFFAERPEGSVSTLKIQRTQQEDSAVYLCASSLKGTIQYFGPGTRLTVT.

V usage is TRBV3-1 and J usage is TRBJ1-4, with D possibly being TRBD1 (5 bases). V was clipped by 1 base and J by 8 bases, with 20 bases between them. Per the germline V gene, CDR1 is LGHDT and CDR2 is YNNKEL (reference sequence). CDR3 length: 17 residues. CDR3 residues: CASSQVLPGDPIEKLFF. The CDR3 region has the DNA TGTGCCAGCAGCCAAGTTCTTCCCGGGGACCCAATCGAAAAACTGTTTTTT.

The J gene is TRBJ2-5, the V gene TRBV19; TRBD2 agrees at 14 bases. The CDR3 has 13 amino acids. Germline values: CDR1 LNHDA, CDR2 SQIVND (reference sequence). The V segment lost 10 bases and the J segment 6 bases; nucleotides outside the gene matches: 4. CDR3 amino acids: CATGTSGRKTQYF. Written as DNA, the CDR3 is TGTGCCACCGGGACTAGCGGGAGAAAGACCCAGTACTTC.

This clonotype has only a few counts. This chain links TRBV28 with TRBJ2-7; perhaps TRBD2 as D (7 bases). The CDR3 consists of 15 residues. Germline V gives CDR1 MDHEN, CDR2 SYDVKM. Trimming pared 1 base from V and 2 bases from J, leaving 12 bases between. Written as DNA, the CDR3 is TGTGCCAGCAGTTTATCGGGGAGGGGGGCCTACGAGCAGTACTTC. It is translated as CASSLSGRGAYEQYF.

This clonotype was seen a few times. The rearrangement joins TRBV12-3 or TRBV12-4 to TRBJ2-5; a possible D gene is TRBD2 (5 bases). This CDR3 has 13 residues. Trimming removed 0 bases from V and 4 bases from J, with 6 bases in between. This chain's CDR3 is CASSLASAETQYF. Here the CDR3 DNA reads TGTGCCAGCAGTTTAGCTAGCGCAGAGACCCAGTACTTC.

J is TRBJ1-2 and V is TRBV7-8; D is perhaps TRBD1 (6 bases). Between the trimmed V and J ends, which lost 1 base and 8 bases, there was a span of 20 bases. This CDR3 comprises 16 residues. CDR1 and CDR2 (germline): SGHVS, FQNEAQ. CDR3: CASSLVGGKGVRGYTF. CDR3 in DNA: TGTGCCAGCAGCTTAGTAGGGGGGAAGGGGGTTAGGGGCTACACCTTC.